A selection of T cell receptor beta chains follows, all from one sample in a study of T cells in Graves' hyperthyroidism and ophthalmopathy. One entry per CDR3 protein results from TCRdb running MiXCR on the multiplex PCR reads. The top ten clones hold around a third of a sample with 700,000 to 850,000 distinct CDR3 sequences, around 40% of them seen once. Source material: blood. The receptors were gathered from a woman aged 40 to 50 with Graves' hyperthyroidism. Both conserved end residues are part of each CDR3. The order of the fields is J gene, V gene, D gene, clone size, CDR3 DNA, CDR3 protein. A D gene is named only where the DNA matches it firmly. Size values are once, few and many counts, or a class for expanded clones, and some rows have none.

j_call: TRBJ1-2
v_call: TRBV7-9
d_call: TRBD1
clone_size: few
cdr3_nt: TGTGCCAGCAGCGCAGTCCGTCCCGGGACAGGGTTCGGGACGTATGGCTACACCTTC
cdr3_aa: CASSAVRPGTGFGTYGYTF

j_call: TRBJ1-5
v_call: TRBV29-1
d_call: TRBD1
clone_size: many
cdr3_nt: TGCAGCGTTGGAATAGGGGGCAGAGATCAGCCCCAGCATTTT
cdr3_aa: CSVGIGGRDQPQHF

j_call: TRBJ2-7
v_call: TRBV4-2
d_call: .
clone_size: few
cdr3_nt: TGTGCCAGCAGTCGAAGGACAGCGAAGATCTCCTACGAGCAGTACTTC
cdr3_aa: CASSRRTAKISYEQYF

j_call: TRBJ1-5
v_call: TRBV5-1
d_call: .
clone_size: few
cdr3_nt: TGCGCCAGCAGCTATTTAGGGGGGAGCGGTCAGCCCCAGCATTTT
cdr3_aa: CASSYLGGSGQPQHF

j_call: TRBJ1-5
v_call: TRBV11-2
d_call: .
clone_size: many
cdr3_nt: TGTGCCAGCAGCTTAAGTGCGTACGATCAGCCCCAGCATTTT
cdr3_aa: CASSLSAYDQPQHF

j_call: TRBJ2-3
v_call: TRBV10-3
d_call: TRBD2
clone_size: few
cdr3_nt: TGTGCCATCAGTCCCGGGACTAGCGGGAGTCAAGGAGAAGATACGCAGTATTTT
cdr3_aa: CAISPGTSGSQGEDTQYF

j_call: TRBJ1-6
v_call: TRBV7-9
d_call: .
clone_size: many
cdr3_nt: TGTGCCAGCAGCTTAGATGGATCACCCCTCCACTTT
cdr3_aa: CASSLDGSPLHF

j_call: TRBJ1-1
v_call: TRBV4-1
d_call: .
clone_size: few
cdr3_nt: TGCGCCAGCAGCCAAGAAGGAGGGGTTCCCACTGAAGCTTTCTTT
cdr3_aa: CASSQEGGVPTEAFF

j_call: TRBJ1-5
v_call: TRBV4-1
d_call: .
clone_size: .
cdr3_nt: TGCGCCAGCAGCCAGACACAGGGAGGCAATCAGCCCCAGCATTTT
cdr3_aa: CASSQTQGGNQPQHF

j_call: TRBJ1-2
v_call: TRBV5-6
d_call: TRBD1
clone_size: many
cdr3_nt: TGTGCCAGCAGCGGGGACAGGGACTATGGCTACACCTTC
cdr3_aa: CASSGDRDYGYTF

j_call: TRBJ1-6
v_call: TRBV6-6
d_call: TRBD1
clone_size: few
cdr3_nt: TGTGCCAGCAGTTATGCACTGGGACAGGGGAATTCACCCCTCCACTTT
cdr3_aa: CASSYALGQGNSPLHF

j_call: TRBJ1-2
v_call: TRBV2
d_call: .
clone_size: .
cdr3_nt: TGTGCCAGCAGTTTGGGGCCGGACCCTTACTATGGCTACACCTTC
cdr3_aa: CASSLGPDPYYGYTF

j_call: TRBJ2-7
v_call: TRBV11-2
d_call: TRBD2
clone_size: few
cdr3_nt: TGTGCCAGCAGCTTACCTAGCGGGAGTAGTTCCTACGAGCAGTACTTC
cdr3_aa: CASSLPSGSSSYEQYF

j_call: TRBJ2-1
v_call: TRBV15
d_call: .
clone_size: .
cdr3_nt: TGTGCCACCAGCAGAGATTTCCTAGCGACCGCACACAATGAGCAGTTCTTC
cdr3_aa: CATSRDFLATAHNEQFF

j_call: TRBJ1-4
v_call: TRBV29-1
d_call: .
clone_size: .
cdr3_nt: TGCAGCGCTTCCCCCCGACAGGAACCTGAAAAACTGTTTTTT
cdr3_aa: CSASPRQEPEKLFF

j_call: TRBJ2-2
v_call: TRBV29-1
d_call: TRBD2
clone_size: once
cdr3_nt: TGCAGCTATGGGACTAGCGGGAACACCGGGGAGCTGTTTTTT
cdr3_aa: CSYGTSGNTGELFF

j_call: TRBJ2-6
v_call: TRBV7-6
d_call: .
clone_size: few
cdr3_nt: TGTGCCAGCAGGGCTGCGGGGGCCAACGTCCTGACTTTC
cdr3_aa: CASRAAGANVLTF

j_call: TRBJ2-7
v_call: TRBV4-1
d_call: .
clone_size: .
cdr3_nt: TGCGCCAGCGGCCAAGTAACCCGTGGCTACGAGCAGTACTTC
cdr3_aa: CASGQVTRGYEQYF

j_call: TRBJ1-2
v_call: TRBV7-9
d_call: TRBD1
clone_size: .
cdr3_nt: TGTGCCAGCAGCTTTGGGACAGAGACGTCACGTTATGGCTACACCTTC
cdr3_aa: CASSFGTETSRYGYTF

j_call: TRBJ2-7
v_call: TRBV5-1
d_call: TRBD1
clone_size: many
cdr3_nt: TGCGCCAGCAGCTTGACAGGGGGGTACAATGAGCAGTACTTC
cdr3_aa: CASSLTGGYNEQYF

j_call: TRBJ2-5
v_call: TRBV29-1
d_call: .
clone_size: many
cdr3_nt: TGCAGCCTTTCCTTACCTCAAGAGACCCAGTACTTC
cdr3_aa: CSLSLPQETQYF

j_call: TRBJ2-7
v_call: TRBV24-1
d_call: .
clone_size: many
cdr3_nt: TGTGCCACCAGTGACACCTACGAGCAGTACTTC
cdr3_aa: CATSDTYEQYF